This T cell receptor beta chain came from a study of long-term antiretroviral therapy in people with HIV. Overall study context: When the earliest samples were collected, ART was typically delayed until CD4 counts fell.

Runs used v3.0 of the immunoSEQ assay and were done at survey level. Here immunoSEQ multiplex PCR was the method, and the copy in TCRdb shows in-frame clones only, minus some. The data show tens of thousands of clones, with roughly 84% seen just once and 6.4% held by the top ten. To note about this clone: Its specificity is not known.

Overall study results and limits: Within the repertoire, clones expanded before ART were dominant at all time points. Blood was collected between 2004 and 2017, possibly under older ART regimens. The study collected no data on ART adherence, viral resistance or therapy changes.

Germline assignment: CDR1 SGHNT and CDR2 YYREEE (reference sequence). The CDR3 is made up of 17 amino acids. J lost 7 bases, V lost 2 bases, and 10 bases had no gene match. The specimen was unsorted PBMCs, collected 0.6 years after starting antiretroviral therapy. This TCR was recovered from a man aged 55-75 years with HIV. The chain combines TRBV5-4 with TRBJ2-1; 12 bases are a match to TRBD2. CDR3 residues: CASSFPRWLAGGNEQFF. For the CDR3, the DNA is TGTGCCAGCAGCTTCCCTCGGTGGCTAGCGGGGGGGAATGAGCAGTTCTTC.